This T cell receptor (beta chain) appears in the sequencing data of a study of T cell repertoires in cytomegalovirus infection. Study details: CMV epitopes used comprised recently identified HLA-C-restricted ones and well-studied HLA-B-restricted ones.

TCRdb reprocessed the reads via MiXCR and lists one record per CDR3 protein. The table lists around 800,000 distinct CDR3 sequences, approximately 32% of them singletons. General study points: CMV-specific TCR beta clonotypes restricted by HLA-C were the ones dominating the ex vivo response. The study identified carriers of CMV plus the relevant HLA from cumulative public TCR beta family frequency.

As regards this clonotype: Its antigen is unidentified.

Material: cultured CD8+ T cells from PBMCs, obtained from culture after CMV antigen stimulation. This clonotype was obtained from a human donor in good health (CMV status not recorded). Some clones in this sample may be carry-over from other donors' samples.

As DNA, the CDR3 is TGTGCCAGCAGTGGAGGGGGCTCAGGACAAGAGACCCAGTACTTC. It is translated as CASSGGGSGQETQYF. The chain uses TRBV2 and TRBJ2-5; 7 nucleotides line up with TRBD1. The germline V gene has CDR1 SNHLY and CDR2 FYNNEI. The CDR3 runs to 15 residues. J was trimmed by 2 bases and V by 4 bases; bases with no gene match: 7.